The 24 T cell receptor beta chains in this list originate from one sample, sequenced in a study of regulatory T cells in long-lasting Graves disease. According to the study, TCR beta libraries were built with iRepertoire HTBI primers and CDR3-region Arm-PCR. MiXCR, applied by TCRdb to the multiplex PCR reads, yields one record per CDR3 protein. The sample records hundreds of thousands of distinct CDR3 sequences, about 15% being singletons. Noted time point: newly diagnosed GD, antithyroid drugs for less than 3 months. The TCR library used RNA extracted from PBMCs. These same records also appear under a second study, on T cells in Graves' hyperthyroidism and ophthalmopathy.

The source material was peripheral blood mononuclear cells (PBMCs), sampled at new diagnosis, from a patient treated with antithyroid drugs. Source of these receptors: a young woman with Graves disease.

This clonotype showed up many times. This chain links TRBV11-2 with TRBJ1-1; 8 bases match TRBD1. This CDR3 spans 16 amino acids. The V gene end was trimmed by 3 bases and the J gene end by 6 bases; junction bases not matched to a gene: 12. Per the germline V gene, CDR1 is SGHAT and CDR2 is FQNNGV. Written as DNA, the CDR3 is TGTGCCAGCAGCTTGGGCAGGGGGCGAGTTCGGCCTGAAGCTTTCTTT. Translated, it gives CASSLGRGRVRPEAFF.

This clonotype was seen ten or more times. The chain links TRBV27 to TRBJ1-1; a weak D match, TRBD1 (5 bases). This CDR3 region has 14 residues. Germline V gene data show CDR1 as MNHEY and CDR2 as SMNVEV (reference sequence). The V end lost 6 bases, the J end lost 2 bases, and 13 bases lay between the germline ends. The DNA for the CDR3 is TGTGCCAGCAGCTCCGGGACGTCCAACACTGAAGCTTTCTTT. Its protein is CASSSGTSNTEAFF.

This clonotype occurred many times. V gene TRBV20-1 combines with J gene TRBJ1-5; D not certain. The CDR3 totals 12 residues. V was cut by 6 bases and J by 6 bases, with 12 bases left in between. Looked up from germline, CDR1 is DFQATT and CDR2 is SNEGSKA (reference sequence). The CDR3 region is CSAVSGGQPQHF. Here the CDR3 DNA reads TGCAGTGCCGTGTCAGGAGGTCAGCCCCAGCATTTT.

This clonotype was recorded many times. The chain has TRBV20-1 and TRBJ1-5, with D possibly being TRBD1 (5 bases). The CDR3 runs 13 residues. Germline CDR1 is DFQATT and CDR2 is SNEGSKA (reference sequence). V was trimmed by 5 bases and J by 5 bases, leaving 13 bases between them. The CDR3 protein is CSAAGAEHQPQHF. The CDR3 DNA sequence: TGCAGTGCTGCCGGGGCTGAACATCAGCCCCAGCATTTT.

This clonotype was seen only a few times. The CDR3 region has the DNA TGTGCCATCAGAGGGCGTAGCGGGAGCGGGGAAGAGACCCAGTACTTC. It yields the protein CAIRGRSGSGEETQYF. This chain joins TRBV10-3 and TRBJ2-5; 9 bases match TRBD2. CDR3 length: 16 amino acids. The trim removed 6 bases at V and 3 bases at J, leaving 11 bases unmatched. CDR1 and CDR2 from the germline V gene are ENHRY and SYGVKD.

This clonotype was seen ten or more times. The CDR3 DNA is TGTGCCAGCAGTCCTAGCGGGAGGGCCTACAATGAGCAGTTCTTC. Amino acid sequence: CASSPSGRAYNEQFF. The chain links TRBV28 to TRBJ2-1; 12 bases line up with TRBD2. The CDR3 has 15 amino acids. The germline V gene has CDR1 MDHEN and CDR2 SYDVKM. V dropped 5 bases and J dropped 2; count of bases not matched to a gene: 1.

This chain's CDR3 is CASRWTGDRNEQYF. CDR3 sequence (DNA): TGTGCCAGCAGATGGACAGGGGATCGAAACGAGCAGTACTTC. V usage is TRBV7-9 and J usage is TRBJ2-7; 9 bases agree with TRBD1. V shed 6 bases, J shed 5 bases, and the junction held 8 bases outside the gene matches. Germline lookup yields CDR1 SEHNR and CDR2 FQNEAQ (reference sequence). The length of the CDR3 is 14 residues.

This clonotype came up a few times. This rearrangement joins TRBV25-1 to TRBJ1-4, with D maybe TRBD1 (5 bases). Germline lookup yields CDR1 MGHDK and CDR2 SYGVNS. The V end lost 0 bases, the J end lost 8 bases, and 13 bases lay between the germline ends. The CDR3 loop spans 15 amino acids. CDR3 amino acids: CASSEYGTGVEKLFF. The CDR3 bases are TGTGCCAGCAGTGAATATGGAACAGGAGTAGAAAAACTGTTTTTT.

As regards this clonotype: Only one base separates this from a far larger clonotype, so it likely reflects a read error. The chain couples TRBV11-1 to TRBJ2-7; D call uncertain. There are 10 residues in the CDR3. Germline V CDR1 and CDR2: SGHAT, FQDESV (reference sequence). V lost 11 bases to trimming and J lost 7 bases, with 12 bases between them. Here the CDR3 reads CAWKRNEQYF. CDR3 nucleotides: TGTGCCTGGAAGAGGAATGAGCAGTACTTC.

This clonotype was recorded only once. Being one base from a much bigger clone, this may be a read error. As the CDR3 is not closed by the conserved phenylalanine or tryptophan, this likely results from a read error. The V and J genes are TRBV6-1 and TRBJ2-7; TRBD2 matches 13 bases. This CDR3 spans 16 amino acids. Germline CDR1 and CDR2: MNHNS and SASEGT. Unmatched junction bases numbered 7, after V lost 6 bases and J lost 2 bases. This chain's CDR3 is CASRIGLAGDPYEQYY. CDR3 sequence (DNA): TGTGCCAGCAGGATAGGACTAGCGGGAGATCCCTACGAGCAGTACTAC.

The chain carries TRBV20-1 and TRBJ1-1; D uncertain. Germline V CDR1 and CDR2: DFQATT, SNEGSKA (reference sequence). V lost 8 bases and J 9 bases, leaving 25 bases between the germline ends. CDR3 size: 14 residues. CDR3: CSPRGEATTLKAFF. CDR3 nucleotides: TGCAGTCCCCGTGGGGAGGCGACTACACTGAAAGCTTTCTTT.

The V gene is TRBV2, the J gene TRBJ1-5; TRBD1 matches 8 bases. The CDR3 is made up of 16 amino acids. Trimming cost V 2 bases and J 6 bases; bases outside gene matches: 9. CDR1 SNHLY and CDR2 FYNNEI come from the germline V gene. The CDR3 DNA sequence: TGTGCCAGCAGTGAATCGGGACAGGCGTTGAGTCAGCCCCAGCATTTT. This gives the protein CASSESGQALSQPQHF.

This clonotype has at least ten counts. For the CDR3, the DNA is TGTGCCAGCAGTTTTGGGGCGACAGTCAATGAAAAACTGTTTTTT. Amino acids: CASSFGATVNEKLFF. V gene TRBV28 combines with J gene TRBJ1-4, with a weak D call TRBD1 (5 bases). The V gene's germline CDR1 is MDHEN and CDR2 SYDVKM. The CDR3 totals 15 residues. The germline V and J ends were trimmed by 3 bases and 5 bases, with 13 bases remaining between them.

The genes are TRBV9 and TRBJ1-4; 7 bases match TRBD1. Unmatched junction bases numbered 6, after V lost 2 bases and J lost 5 bases. From germline, CDR1 is SGDLS and CDR2 YYNGEE. There are 15 residues in the CDR3. The CDR3: CASSVQGGRNEKLFF. CDR3 nucleotides: TGTGCCAGCAGCGTTCAGGGGGGAAGGAATGAAAAACTGTTTTTT.

This clonotype has ten or more counts. This sequence joins TRBV28 and TRBJ2-7; D uncertain. Germline V gene sequence: CDR1 MDHEN, CDR2 SYDVKM. V dropped 6 bases and J dropped 3 bases, with 12 bases sitting between them. This CDR3 has 13 residues. The CDR3 protein is CASSPNALYEQYF. DNA of the CDR3: TGTGCCAGCAGCCCCAACGCCCTCTACGAGCAGTACTTC.

This clonotype was seen ten or more times. This chain connects TRBV20-1 to TRBJ2-7; D uncertain. The V and J ends lost 5 bases and 1 base respectively, with 15 bases between them. The germline CDR1 and CDR2 sequences are DFQATT and SNEGSKA (reference sequence). The CDR3 has 14 residues. As DNA, the CDR3 is TGCAGTGCTGGCAAGACTCAGGTGTCCTACGAGCAGTACTTC. Residues: CSAGKTQVSYEQYF.

This chain connects TRBV19 to TRBJ1-5, with D tentatively TRBD1 (5 bases). The CDR3 sequence is 15 residues long. Trimming removed 6 bases from V and 1 base from J, with 13 bases in between. Germline V CDR1 and CDR2: LNHDA, SQIVND (reference sequence). The CDR3 here is CASRDWGSSNQPQHF. CDR3 coding DNA: TGTGCCAGTAGAGATTGGGGGTCCAGCAATCAGCCCCAGCATTTT.

This clonotype was detected many times. V gene TRBV6-1 combines with J gene TRBJ1-2; possibly TRBD1 for D (6 bases). Germline lookup yields CDR1 MNHNS and CDR2 SASEGT. Trimming stripped 6 bases from V and 13 bases from J, with 15 bases between. The CDR3 extends over 11 amino acids. CDR3 loop: CASSQDSSSTF. In nucleotides, the CDR3 is TGTGCCAGCAGCCAGGACAGCTCCTCCACCTTC.

The chain joins TRBV18 to TRBJ1-1, with a tentative D call TRBD1 (6 bases). This CDR3 contains 16 residues. Germline V gene data show CDR1 as KGHSH and CDR2 as LQKENI. V was clipped by 3 bases and J by 0 bases, with 14 bases between them. The CDR3 reads CASSPSVNRVNTEAFF. The CDR3 DNA reads TGTGCCAGCTCACCTTCGGTAAACAGGGTGAACACTGAAGCTTTCTTT.

This clonotype showed up just a few times. CDR3 DNA: TGTGCCACCAGTGACGCGGGACAGGGTAGTTCCACCTTC. This gives the protein CATSDAGQGSSTF. The chain is built from TRBV24-1 and TRBJ1-2; 9 bases match TRBD1. Trimming removed 4 bases from V and 13 bases from J; junction bases left unmatched: 9. Germline V gene sequence: CDR1 KGHDR, CDR2 SFDVKD. The CDR3 runs to 13 residues.

This chain joins TRBV20-1 and TRBJ2-1, with 9 positions matching TRBD2. Looked up from germline, CDR1 is DFQATT and CDR2 is SNEGSKA (reference sequence). CDR3 length equals 16 residues. Losses at the gene ends were 6 bases for V and 1 base for J; bases not matched to a gene: 10. CDR3 nucleotides: TGCAGTGCGGGGAAGGCGGGAGGGAGGTCCTACAATGAGCAGTTCTTC. Protein: CSAGKAGGRSYNEQFF.

In its sample, this clonotype was seen many times. CDR3 DNA: TGTGCCAGCAGGCCCGGGACTGGTGCTACCTACTACGAGCAGTACTTC. Protein product: CASRPGTGATYYEQYF. The chain combines TRBV2 with TRBJ2-7, with TRBD2 as a possible D gene (6 bases). Germline-derived CDR1 and CDR2 are SNHLY and FYNNEI. The CDR3 loop spans 16 amino acids. The V gene lost 6 bases and the J gene lost 3 bases, with 21 bases spanning the gap. Complete variable domain (other parts from reference TRBV2 and TRBJ2-7): EPEVTQTPSHQVTQMGQEVILRCVPISNHLYFYWYRQILGQKVEFLVSFYNNEISEKSEIFDDQFSVERPDGSNFTLKIRSTKLEDSAMYFCASRPGTGATYYEQYFGPGTRLTVT.

Many counts were recorded for this clonotype. This rearrangement joins TRBV27 to TRBJ2-7, with a weak D call TRBD1 (5 bases). Trimming left V 0 bases short and J 7 bases short, with 16 bases between. The CDR3 consists of 15 residues. Germline lookup yields CDR1 MNHEY and CDR2 SMNVEV (reference sequence). The CDR3 DNA reads TGTGCCAGCAGTTTATCTCAGGGATCGATCTTTGAGCAGTACTTC. Translation: CASSLSQGSIFEQYF.

Concerning this clonotype itself: A much larger clone lies a single base off, so this may be a read error. This chain connects TRBV6-2 or TRBV6-3 to TRBJ1-1, with 7 positions matching TRBD1. CDR1 and CDR2 (germline): MNHEY, SVGEGT. The CDR3 is 15 amino acids. V lost 7 bases to trimming and J lost 4 bases; unmatched junction nucleotides: 12. The CDR3 bases are TGTGCCAGCAACGGGGCAGGGGGGATAAGCACTGAAGCTTTCTTT. Amino acids: CASNGAGGISTEAFF.